This T cell receptor (beta chain) was profiled in a study of siplizumab effects on memory and regulatory T cells. Assay used: immunoSEQ multiplex PCR; TCRdb lists only in-frame clones, some missing. Among some 100,000 clones listed, approximately 90% were seen once. The CDR3 length is 16 residues. CDR1 MNHEY and CDR2 SMNVEV come from the germline V gene (reference sequence). Between the trimmed V and J ends, which lost 2 bases and 0 bases, there was a span of 11 bases. The TCR comes from a human donor in good health. The sample consisted of Tregs sorted from blood. The V call is TRBV27, the J call TRBJ1-3; D is perhaps TRBD1 (5 bases). The CDR3 DNA sequence: TGTGCCAGCAGTTTAAAAGGGGCTGGCTCTGGAAACACCATATATTTT. Protein sequence: CASSLKGAGSGNTIYF.